This TCR beta chain was sequenced during a study of molecular identifiers for immune sequencing clone quantification. TCRdb processed the PCR reads anew with MiXCR; each CDR3 protein has one entry. The table lists about 640,000 distinct CDR3 sequences, about 20% of them singletons. This clonotype has ten or more counts. V was cut by 4 bases and J by 4 bases, with 11 bases left in between. The CDR3 has 14 residues. Germline CDR1 reads SGHDT; CDR2 reads YYEEEE. This TCR was sampled from a human donor in good health. Some libraries in this study had Jurkat cell RNA spiked in. This chain connects TRBV5-6 to TRBJ1-4; no clear D gene. Source material: naive CD8+ T cells from blood, with Jurkat cell RNA spiked in. Described subset: FACS-sorted CD8+CD4-CCR7+CD45RA+ naive T cells. The CDR3 coding sequence is TGTGCCAGCAGCCACGGGAACAGTAATGAAAAACTGTTTTTT. Translating it yields CASSHGNSNEKLFF.